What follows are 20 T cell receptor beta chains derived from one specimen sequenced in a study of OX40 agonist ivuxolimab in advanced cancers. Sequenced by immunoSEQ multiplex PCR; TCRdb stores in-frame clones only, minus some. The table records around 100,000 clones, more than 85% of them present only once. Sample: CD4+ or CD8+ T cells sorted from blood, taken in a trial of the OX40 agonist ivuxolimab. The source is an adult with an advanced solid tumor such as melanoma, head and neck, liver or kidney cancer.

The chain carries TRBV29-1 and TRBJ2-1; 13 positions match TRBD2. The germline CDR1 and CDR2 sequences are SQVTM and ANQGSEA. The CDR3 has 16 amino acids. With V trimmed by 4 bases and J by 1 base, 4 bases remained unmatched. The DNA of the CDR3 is TGCAGCGTTGTGGGGACTAGCGGGATTTCCTACAATGAGCAGTTCTTC. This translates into CSVVGTSGISYNEQFF.

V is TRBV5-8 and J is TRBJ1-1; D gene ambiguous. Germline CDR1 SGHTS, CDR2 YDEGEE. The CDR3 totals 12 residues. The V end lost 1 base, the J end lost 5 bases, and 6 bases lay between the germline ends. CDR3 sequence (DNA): TGTGCCAGCAGCTTGTCCGGGACTGAAGCTTTCTTT. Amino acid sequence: CASSLSGTEAFF.

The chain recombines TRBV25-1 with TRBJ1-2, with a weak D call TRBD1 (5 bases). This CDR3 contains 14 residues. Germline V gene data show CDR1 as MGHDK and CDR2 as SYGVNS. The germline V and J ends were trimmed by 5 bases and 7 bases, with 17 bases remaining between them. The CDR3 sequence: CASSLGRVGSGYTF. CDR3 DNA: TGTGCCAGCAGTTTGGGCAGGGTCGGGAGTGGCTACACCTTC.

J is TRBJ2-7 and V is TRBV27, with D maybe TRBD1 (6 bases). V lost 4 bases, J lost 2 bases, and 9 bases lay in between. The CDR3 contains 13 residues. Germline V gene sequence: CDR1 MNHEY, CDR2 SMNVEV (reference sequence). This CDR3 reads CASSSTGPYEQYF. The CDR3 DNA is TGTGCCAGCAGTTCGACAGGCCCCTACGAGCAGTACTTC.

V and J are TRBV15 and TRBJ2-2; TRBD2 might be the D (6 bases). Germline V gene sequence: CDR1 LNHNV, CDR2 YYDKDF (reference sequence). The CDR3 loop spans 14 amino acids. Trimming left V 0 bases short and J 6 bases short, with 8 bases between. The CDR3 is CATSRDRRAGELFF. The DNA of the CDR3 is TGTGCCACCAGCAGAGATCGGAGGGCCGGGGAGCTGTTTTTT. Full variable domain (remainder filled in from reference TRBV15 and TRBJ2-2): DAMVIQNPRYQVTQFGKPVTLSCSQTLNHNVMYWYQQKSSQAPKLLFHYYDKDFNNEADTPDNFQSRRPNTSFCFLDIRSPGLGDTAMYLCATSRDRRAGELFFGEGSRLTVL.

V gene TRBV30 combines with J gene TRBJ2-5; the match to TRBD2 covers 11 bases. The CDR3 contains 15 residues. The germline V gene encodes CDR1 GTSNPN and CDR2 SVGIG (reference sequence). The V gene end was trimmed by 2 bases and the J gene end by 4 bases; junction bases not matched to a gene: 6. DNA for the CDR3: TGTGCCTGGAGTCGACTAGCGGGGAGTGGAGAGACCCAGTACTTC. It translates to CAWSRLAGSGETQYF.

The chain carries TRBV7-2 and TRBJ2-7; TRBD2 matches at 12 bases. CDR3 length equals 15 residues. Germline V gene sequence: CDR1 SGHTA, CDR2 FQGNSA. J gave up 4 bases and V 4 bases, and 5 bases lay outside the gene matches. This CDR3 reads CASSSRTSGMYEQYF. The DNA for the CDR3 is TGTGCCAGCAGCTCCAGGACTAGCGGGATGTACGAGCAGTACTTC.

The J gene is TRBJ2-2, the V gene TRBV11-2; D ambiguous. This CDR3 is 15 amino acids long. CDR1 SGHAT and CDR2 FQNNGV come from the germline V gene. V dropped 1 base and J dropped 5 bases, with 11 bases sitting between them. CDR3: CASSLAVAATGELFF. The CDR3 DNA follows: TGTGCCAGCAGCTTAGCAGTGGCGGCAACCGGGGAGCTGTTTTTT.

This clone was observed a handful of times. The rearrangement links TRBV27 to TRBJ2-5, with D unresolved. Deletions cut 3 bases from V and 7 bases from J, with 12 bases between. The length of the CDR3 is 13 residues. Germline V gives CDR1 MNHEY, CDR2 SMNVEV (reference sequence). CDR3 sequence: CASSFGVYRTQYF. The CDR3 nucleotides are TGTGCCAGCAGTTTTGGAGTGTATAGGACCCAGTACTTC.

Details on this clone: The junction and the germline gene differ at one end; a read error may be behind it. This CDR3 is CASSPPGGRNTGEPFF. DNA for the CDR3: TGTGCCAGCAGCCCACCCGGGGGGAGGAACACCGGGGAGCCGTTTTTT. V gene TRBV7-3 combines with J gene TRBJ2-2; 7 nucleotides agree with TRBD2. This CDR3 contains 16 residues. Germline-derived CDR1 and CDR2 are SGHTA and FQGTGA.

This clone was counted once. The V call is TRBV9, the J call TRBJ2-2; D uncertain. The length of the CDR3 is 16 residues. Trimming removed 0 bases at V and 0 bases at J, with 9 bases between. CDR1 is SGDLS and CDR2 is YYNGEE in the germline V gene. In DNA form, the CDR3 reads TGTGCCAGCAGCGTAGTGAGCTCACCGAACACCGGGGAGCTGTTTTTT. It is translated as CASSVVSSPNTGELFF.

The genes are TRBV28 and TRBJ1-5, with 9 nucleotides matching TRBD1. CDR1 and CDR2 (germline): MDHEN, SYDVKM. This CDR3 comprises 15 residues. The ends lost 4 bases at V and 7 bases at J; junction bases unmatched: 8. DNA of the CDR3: TGTGCCAGCAGTTCCATGGGACAGGGTGGCCAGCCCCAGCATTTT. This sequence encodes CASSSMGQGGQPQHF.

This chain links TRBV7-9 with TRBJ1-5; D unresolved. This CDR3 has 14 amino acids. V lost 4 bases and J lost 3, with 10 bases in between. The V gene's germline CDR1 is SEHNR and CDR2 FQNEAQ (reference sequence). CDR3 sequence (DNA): TGTGCCAGCAGCTCCTTTACGGACAATCAGCCCCAGCATTTT. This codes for CASSSFTDNQPQHF.

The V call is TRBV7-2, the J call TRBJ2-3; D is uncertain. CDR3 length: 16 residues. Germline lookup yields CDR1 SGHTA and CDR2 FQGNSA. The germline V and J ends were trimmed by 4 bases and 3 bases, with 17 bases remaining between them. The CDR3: CASSSTPGLPTDTQYF. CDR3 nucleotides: TGTGCCAGCAGCTCAACCCCAGGTTTGCCAACAGATACGCAGTATTTT.

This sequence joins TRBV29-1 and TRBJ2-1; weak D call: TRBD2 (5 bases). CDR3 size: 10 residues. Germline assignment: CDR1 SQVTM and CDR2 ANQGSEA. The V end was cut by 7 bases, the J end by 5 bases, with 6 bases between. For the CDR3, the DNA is TGCAGCGGAGCGGACAATGAGCAGTTCTTC. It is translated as CSGADNEQFF.

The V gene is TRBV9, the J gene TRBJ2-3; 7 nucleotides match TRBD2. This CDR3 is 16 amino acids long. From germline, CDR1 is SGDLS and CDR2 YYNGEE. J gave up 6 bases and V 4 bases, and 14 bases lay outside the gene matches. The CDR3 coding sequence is TGTGCCAGCAGCCTCTCGGTTGCGGGAGCTGGGGATACGCAGTATTTT. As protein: CASSLSVAGAGDTQYF.

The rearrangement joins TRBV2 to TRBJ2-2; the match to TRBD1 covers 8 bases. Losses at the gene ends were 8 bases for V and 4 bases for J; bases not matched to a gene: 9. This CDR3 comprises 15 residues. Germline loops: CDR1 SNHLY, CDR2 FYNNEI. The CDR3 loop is CASRVTGVPTGELFF. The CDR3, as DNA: TGTGCCAGCCGGGTGACAGGGGTCCCCACCGGGGAGCTGTTTTTT.

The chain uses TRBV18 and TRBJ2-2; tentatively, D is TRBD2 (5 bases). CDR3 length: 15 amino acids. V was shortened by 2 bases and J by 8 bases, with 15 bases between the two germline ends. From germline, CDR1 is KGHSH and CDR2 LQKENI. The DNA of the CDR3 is TGTGCCAGCTCACCAGGAGCGGTCTCAGCGGGGGAGCTGTTTTTT. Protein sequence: CASSPGAVSAGELFF.

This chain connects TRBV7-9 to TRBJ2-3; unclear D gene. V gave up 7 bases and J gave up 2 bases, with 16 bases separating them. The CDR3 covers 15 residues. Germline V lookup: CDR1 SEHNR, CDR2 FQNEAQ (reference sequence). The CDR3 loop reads CASTFGPPNTDTQYF. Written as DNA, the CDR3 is TGTGCCAGCACCTTCGGCCCACCGAACACAGATACGCAGTATTTT.

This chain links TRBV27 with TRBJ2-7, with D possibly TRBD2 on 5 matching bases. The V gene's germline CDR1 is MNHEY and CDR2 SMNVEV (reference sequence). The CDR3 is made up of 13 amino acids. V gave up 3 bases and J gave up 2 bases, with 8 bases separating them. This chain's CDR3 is CASSFRGTYEQYF. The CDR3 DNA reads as TGTGCCAGCAGTTTTCGGGGTACCTACGAGCAGTACTTC.